These 32 T cell receptor beta chains were all obtained from the same sample, sequenced in a study of breast tumors, draining lymph nodes, adjacent tissues. TCRdb ran MiXCR on the multiplex PCR reads and lists one entry per CDR3 protein. The sample has around 150,000 distinct CDR3 sequences, about a fifth seen once; the top ten hold around 2.6%. The lymph nodes were axillary draining lymph nodes from breast cancer patients. Sequencing was carried out using axillary lymph node tissue. These receptors were obtained from a female donor with breast cancer. Some clones in this sample may be carry-over from other donors' samples.

This sequence joins TRBV28 and TRBJ2-6; 9 bases agree with TRBD2. V dropped 6 bases and J dropped 4; count of bases not matched to a gene: 13. Germline V CDR1 and CDR2: MDHEN, SYDVKM. CDR3 length equals 18 residues. DNA of the CDR3: TGTGCCAGCAGGGCGGGAGGGGGCTCCTCCCCAGGGGCCAACGTCCTGACTTTC. Translating it yields CASRAGGGSSPGANVLTF.

At least ten counts were recorded for this clonotype. The chain employs TRBV5-6 and TRBJ2-1, with D unresolved. In germline, CDR1 is SGHDT, CDR2 YYEEEE. V was pared by 1 base and J by 0 bases, with 5 bases between. This CDR3 comprises 14 residues. CDR3 protein: CASSLPHSYNEQFF. The CDR3 DNA reads TGTGCCAGCAGCTTGCCTCACTCCTACAATGAGCAGTTCTTC.

This clonotype has only a few counts. This rearrangement joins TRBV19 to TRBJ2-1, with D unclear. V lost 6 bases and J 6 bases, leaving 12 bases between the germline ends. The CDR3 extends over 13 amino acids. CDR1 LNHDA and CDR2 SQIVND come from the germline V gene (reference sequence). The CDR3 is CASRMTVTNEQFF. The CDR3, as DNA: TGTGCCAGTAGAATGACTGTCACCAATGAGCAGTTCTTC. The variable domain in full, with the rest retrieved from reference TRBV19 and TRBJ2-1, is DGGITQSPKYLFRKEGQNVTLSCEQNLNHDAMYWYRQDPGQGLRLIYYSQIVNDFQKGDIAEGYSVSREKKESFPLTVTSAQKNPTAFYLCASRMTVTNEQFFGPGTRLTVL.

As concerns this clonotype: A clone one base away is much larger, so this may be a read error. The chain links TRBV3-1 to TRBJ2-5, with 9 bases matching TRBD2. Germline CDR1 LGHDT, CDR2 YNNKEL (reference sequence). The V segment lost 5 bases and the J segment 4 bases; nucleotides outside the gene matches: 11. The CDR3 consists of 16 residues. The CDR3, as DNA: TGTGCCAGCAGCGGTGGTCTAGCGGGGTTTCGAGAGACCCAGTACTTC. It translates to CASSGGLAGFRETQYF.

The gene calls are TRBV3-1 and TRBJ2-2; 8 nucleotides line up with TRBD2. Germline-derived CDR1 and CDR2 are LGHDT and YNNKEL (reference sequence). This CDR3 spans 14 amino acids. With V trimmed by 4 bases and J by 4 bases, 2 bases remained unmatched. In nucleotides, the CDR3 is TGTGCCAGCAGCCGCCGGGAGGGCACCGGGGAGCTGTTTTTT. Translation gives CASSRREGTGELFF.

This clonotype appeared many times. This sequence joins TRBV7-2 and TRBJ1-5, with a tentative D call TRBD1 (5 bases). V lost 5 bases, J lost 4 bases, and 9 bases lay in between. Germline CDR1 SGHTA, CDR2 FQGNSA. The CDR3 covers 13 residues. The CDR3, as DNA: TGTGCCAGCAGCCCAGACAGAAATCAGCCCCAGCATTTT. Amino acids: CASSPDRNQPQHF.

This clonotype is labeled as medium-sized. This sequence joins TRBV19 and TRBJ2-5, with a tentative D call TRBD2 (6 bases). Trimming shortened V by 11 bases and J by 0 bases, and 13 bases separated the two germline ends. Germline CDR1 is LNHDA and CDR2 is SQIVND (reference sequence). The CDR3 loop spans 13 amino acids. The CDR3 is CAVGLSNQETQYF. The CDR3 DNA reads as TGTGCCGTCGGACTATCTAACCAAGAGACCCAGTACTTC.

This clonotype was counted ten times or more. This rearrangement joins TRBV30 to TRBJ2-5; D tentatively fits TRBD1 or TRBD2 (6 bases each). Germline CDR1 is GTSNPN and CDR2 is SVGIG (reference sequence). This CDR3 is built from 13 residues. The V and J ends lost 4 bases and 9 bases respectively, with 18 bases between them. Here the CDR3 reads CAWTYRARGSQYF. The CDR3 nucleotides are TGTGCCTGGACTTACAGGGCCCGGGGGTCCCAGTACTTC.

The table lists this clonotype with many counts. The gene calls are TRBV12-3 or TRBV12-4 and TRBJ1-2; TRBD1 agrees at 9 bases. The CDR3 has 14 amino acids. V lost 2 bases to trimming and J lost 6 bases; unmatched junction nucleotides: 4. The CDR3 sequence is CASSLSGQGNGYTF. The CDR3 DNA follows: TGTGCCAGCAGTTTATCGGGACAGGGAAATGGCTACACCTTC.

This clonotype was recorded at least ten times. The chain employs TRBV20-1 and TRBJ2-5, with 8 positions matching TRBD2. V was clipped by 6 bases and J by 3 bases; unmatched bases: 9. This CDR3 contains 14 residues. CDR1 is DFQATT, CDR2 SNEGSKA, per germline (reference sequence). In DNA, the CDR3 is TGCAGTGCCTCCGGGAGGGCGGCTGAAGAGACCCAGTACTTC. Translated, it gives CSASGRAAEETQYF.

This clonotype has ten or more counts. V and J are TRBV20-1 and TRBJ2-7; no clear D gene. This CDR3 is 14 amino acids long. The ends were cut back, 0 bases at V and 5 bases at J, with 14 bases in the middle. The germline gives CDR1 DFQATT, CDR2 SNEGSKA (reference sequence). The CDR3 region is CSARDRVAIDEQYF. For the CDR3, the DNA is TGCAGTGCTAGAGATCGGGTAGCCATCGACGAGCAGTACTTC.

This clonotype was observed many times. The chain is built from TRBV5-1 and TRBJ2-5; TRBD1 is a possible D gene (5 bases). CDR3 size: 12 residues. Between the trimmed V and J ends, which lost 7 bases and 4 bases, there was a span of 11 bases. Germline V gene data show CDR1 as SGHRS and CDR2 as YFSETQ. The CDR3, as DNA: TGCGCCAGCTACAGGTCGAGAGAGACCCAGTACTTC. Protein product: CASYRSRETQYF.

Worth noting for this clonotype: One base away lies a much larger clone, so this may be a sequencing read error. The genes are TRBV12-5 and TRBJ2-1; D gene unclear. From germline, CDR1 is LGHNT and CDR2 FRNRAP. Trimming took 5 bases from V and 9 from J, leaving 11 bases between them. The CDR3 extends over 12 amino acids. The CDR3 reads CASGTQVSEQFF. DNA for the CDR3: TGTGCTAGTGGTACCCAGGTCAGTGAGCAGTTCTTC.

This clonotype has only a few counts. The chain carries TRBV18 and TRBJ1-3; D is undetermined. The CDR3 is 16 residues long. Trimming stripped 0 bases from V and 0 bases from J, with 9 bases between. In germline, CDR1 is KGHSH, CDR2 LQKENI. The CDR3 region has the DNA TGTGCCAGCTCACCACCGAGGACGGACTCTGGAAACACCATATATTTT. Translation: CASSPPRTDSGNTIYF.

This clonotype was observed a handful of times. Since a much larger clone is just one base distant, this may be a read error. The chain combines TRBV9 with TRBJ2-7; maybe TRBD1 (5 bases). Trimming took off 0 bases at V and 6 bases at J, with 13 bases between the two ends. The germline CDR1 and CDR2 sequences are SGDLS and YYNGEE. The CDR3 length is 14 residues. The CDR3 loop is CASSVETGQGEQYF. For the CDR3, the DNA is TGTGCCAGCAGCGTAGAAACCGGCCAGGGCGAGCAGTACTTC.

A word on this clonotype: This may be a read error: a much more frequent sequence differs by one nucleotide. No conserved phenylalanine or tryptophan is present at the end of the CDR3, so a read error is the likely explanation. V usage is TRBV6-2 or TRBV6-3 and J usage is TRBJ2-3; D is unclear. CDR3 length: 12 amino acids. Trimming stripped 0 bases from V and 4 bases from J, with 2 bases between. Germline V gene sequence: CDR1 MNHEY, CDR2 SVGEGT. In DNA form, the CDR3 reads TGTGCCAGCAGTTACTCCCCAGATACGCAGTATCTT. Protein: CASSYSPDTQYL.

On this clonotype: This may stem from a read error, because a much larger clone lies one nucleotide away. The CDR3 is CASSYSFRYGQYF. For the CDR3, the DNA is TGTGCCAGCAGTTACTCCTTTAGATACGGGCAGTACTTC. This sequence joins TRBV6-2 or TRBV6-3 and TRBJ2-7, with D unclear. Germline CDR1 MNHEY, CDR2 SVGEGT. The CDR3 consists of 13 residues.

This clonotype was recorded many times. The V call is TRBV12-3 or TRBV12-4, the J call TRBJ1-5, with 7 bases that match TRBD1. CDR3 length equals 14 residues. Germline trimming cut 5 bases from V and 6 bases from J; bases unmatched to any gene: 7. The CDR3 sequence: CASSDTGETQPQHF. The CDR3 DNA reads as TGTGCCAGCAGTGATACAGGGGAAACTCAGCCCCAGCATTTT.

This clonotype was counted a single time. This may come from a read error, since a much larger clone is one base off. The V call is TRBV11-3, the J call TRBJ2-1; perhaps TRBD1 as D (6 bases). CDR3 size: 14 residues. Deletions cut 5 bases from V and 7 bases from J, with 15 bases between. Germline CDR1 reads SGHNT; CDR2 reads YENEEA. The CDR3 region has the DNA TGTGCCAGCAGCGCCGACTGGGGGACAAATGAGCAGTTCTTC. Translation gives CASSADWGTNEQFF.

This clonotype was detected ten times or more. The chain combines TRBV5-4 with TRBJ2-7; 12 bases map to TRBD2. The V segment lost 3 bases and the J segment 4 bases; nucleotides outside the gene matches: 11. CDR3 size: 17 residues. Germline V CDR1 and CDR2: SGHNT, YYREEE (reference sequence). The CDR3 sequence: CASSSPTGLAGRYEQYF. In nucleotides, the CDR3 is TGTGCCAGCAGCTCGCCCACAGGACTAGCGGGACGGTACGAGCAGTACTTC.

As to this clonotype: A read error may be the cause here, since a much bigger clone is one base away. The rearrangement joins TRBV5-5 to TRBJ2-1, with 9 bases aligning to TRBD2. Germline CDR1 SGHKS, CDR2 YYEKEE (reference sequence). The CDR3 spans 16 residues. Here the CDR3 DNA reads TGTGCCAGCAGACCGCCCGGGACTAGCAAAAACAATGAGCGGTTCTTC. Amino acid sequence: CASRPPGTSKNNERFF. The full variable domain, rest sourced from reference TRBV5-5 and TRBJ2-1, is DAGVTQSPTHLIKTRGQQVTLRCSPISGHKSVSWYQQVLGQGPQFIFQYYEKEERGRGNFPDRFSARQFPNYSSELNVNALLLGDSALYLCASRPPGTSKNNERFFGPGTRLTVL.

At least ten counts were recorded for this clonotype. The gene calls are TRBV7-8 and TRBJ2-7; 10 nucleotides match TRBD2. Trimming took 1 base from V and 2 from J; bases not matched to a gene: 5. The germline V gene encodes CDR1 SGHVS and CDR2 FQNEAQ. The length of the CDR3 is 16 residues. CDR3 in amino acids: CASSLGTSGKTYEQYF. The CDR3 DNA sequence: TGTGCCAGCAGCTTAGGCACTAGCGGGAAGACCTACGAGCAGTACTTC. Looking up the rest from reference TRBV7-8 and TRBJ2-7 gives the full variable domain: GAGVSQSPRYKVAKRGQDVALRCDPISGHVSLFWYQQALGQGPEFLTYFQNEAQLDKSGLPSDRFFAERPEGSVSTLKIQRTQQEDSAVYLCASSLGTSGKTYEQYFGPGTRLTVT.

This clonotype was recorded at least ten times. The CDR3 sequence: CASSFLTGDYGYTF. The DNA of the CDR3 is TGTGCCAGCAGCTTCCTCACAGGGGACTATGGCTACACCTTC. The V and J genes are TRBV5-4 and TRBJ1-2; 7 nucleotides line up with TRBD1. V lost 2 bases and J lost 3; bases outside the gene matches: 4. The CDR3 sequence is 14 residues long. In germline, CDR1 is SGHNT, CDR2 YYREEE (reference sequence). Using reference TRBV5-4 and TRBJ1-2 for the parts outside the CDR3, the full variable domain is ETGVTQSPTHLIKTRGQQVTLRCSSQSGHNTVSWYQQALGQGPQFIFQYYREEENGRGNFPPRFSGLQFPNYSSELNVNALELDDSALYLCASSFLTGDYGYTFGSGTRLTVV.

Details on this clonotype: A much bigger clone sits one base away, suggesting this may be a read error. The chain employs TRBV12-3 or TRBV12-4 and TRBJ2-1, with TRBD2 identical over 9 bases. V shed 6 bases, J shed 4 bases, and the junction held 19 bases outside the gene matches. The CDR3 is 19 amino acids. The CDR3 loop reads CASRSGAGVLAGQYNEQFF. CDR3 nucleotide sequence: TGTGCCAGCAGATCCGGGGCAGGGGTACTAGCGGGCCAATACAATGAGCAGTTCTTC.

This clonotype was detected ten times or more. The V and J genes are TRBV4-2 and TRBJ2-3; the D is unclear. V lost 2 bases, J lost 0 bases, and 6 bases lay in between. This CDR3 is built from 14 residues. The V gene's germline CDR1 is LGHNA and CDR2 YNFKEQ. For the CDR3, the DNA is TGTGCCAGCAGCCAACTGGGTAGCACAGATACGCAGTATTTT. Its translation is CASSQLGSTDTQYF.

A few counts support this clonotype. The V gene is TRBV5-1, the J gene TRBJ2-1; 9 bases map to TRBD1. Germline CDR1 and CDR2: SGHRS and YFSETQ. V lost 4 bases to trimming and J lost 10 bases; unmatched junction nucleotides: 15. The CDR3 totals 16 residues. The CDR3 sequence is CASSLGVITGGGEQFF. CDR3 nucleotides: TGCGCCAGCAGCCTGGGTGTTATTACAGGGGGCGGCGAGCAGTTCTTC.

In regard to this clonotype: A read error may be the cause here, since a much bigger clone is one base away. The rearrangement uses TRBV7-3 and TRBJ1-5; the D is unclear. This CDR3 comprises 14 residues. Germline V gene data show CDR1 as SGHTA and CDR2 as FQGTGA. V was cut by 6 bases and J by 2 bases, with 11 bases left in between. The CDR3 here is CASSEEPRNQPQHF. In DNA form, the CDR3 reads TGTGCCAGCAGTGAAGAGCCCCGCAATCAGCCCCAGCATTTT.

This chain joins TRBV27 and TRBJ2-4; D might be TRBD1 (6 bases). The CDR3 sequence is 13 residues long. The germline V and J ends were trimmed by 4 bases and 7 bases, with 11 bases remaining between them. The germline gives CDR1 MNHEY, CDR2 SMNVEV (reference sequence). The CDR3 DNA reads TGTGCCAGCAGTTCCGACAGGTCTAACATTCAGTACTTC. This gives the protein CASSSDRSNIQYF.

This clonotype was detected ten times or more. The V and J genes are TRBV27 and TRBJ2-7; TRBD1 matches at 8 bases. V dropped 0 bases and J dropped 3; count of bases not matched to a gene: 4. This CDR3 comprises 15 residues. The germline V gene has CDR1 MNHEY and CDR2 SMNVEV (reference sequence). DNA of the CDR3: TGTGCCAGCAGTTTATCATGGGACAGGTACTACGAGCAGTACTTC. It yields the protein CASSLSWDRYYEQYF.

The rearrangement links TRBV7-2 to TRBJ2-3; possibly TRBD2 for D (6 bases). Germline assignment: CDR1 SGHTA and CDR2 FQGNSA. Trimming took 5 bases from V and 0 from J, leaving 12 bases between them. The CDR3 totals 15 residues. This CDR3 is CASSEAGTSTDTQYF. The CDR3 nucleotides are TGTGCCAGCAGCGAGGCCGGGACTAGCACAGATACGCAGTATTTT. Full variable domain (missing parts from reference TRBV7-2 and TRBJ2-3): GAGVSQSPSNKVTEKGKDVELRCDPISGHTALYWYRQSLGQGLEFLIYFQGNSAPDKSGLPSDRFSAERTGGSVSTLTIQRTQQEDSAVYLCASSEAGTSTDTQYFGPGTRLTVL.

This clonotype has at least ten counts. V gene TRBV5-4 combines with J gene TRBJ2-3, with TRBD1 matching 7 bases. The CDR3 has 13 amino acids. Trimming took 5 bases from V and 7 from J; bases not matched to a gene: 7. Germline V gene data show CDR1 as SGHNT and CDR2 as YYREEE (reference sequence). This CDR3 reads CASRPTGANTQYF. For the CDR3, the DNA is TGTGCCAGCAGGCCTACAGGGGCGAATACGCAGTATTTT.

This clonotype came up many times. CDR3 region: CAWNPGAVYGYTF. DNA for the CDR3: TGTGCCTGGAATCCAGGGGCGGTGTATGGCTACACCTTC. The chain recombines TRBV30 with TRBJ1-2, with TRBD1 as a possible D gene (6 bases). The CDR3 consists of 13 residues. Looked up from germline, CDR1 is GTSNPN and CDR2 is SVGIG (reference sequence). Trimming left V 4 bases short and J 5 bases short, with 14 bases between.